These T cell receptor beta chains were read from a single sample in a study of human T cells and chemical hapten exposure. TCRdb ran MiXCR on the RACE reads and lists one entry per CDR3 protein. The top ten clones hold nearly 3% of a sample with under 200,000 distinct CDR3 sequences, 25% to 30% of them seen once. The material sequenced was whole blood, taken in connection with sensitization to the hapten diphenylcyclopropenone (DPC). The receptors here all came from a woman in her twenties or thirties with alopecia areata. Some clones in this sample may be carry-over from other donors' samples. CDR3s include the opening cysteine and the closing phenylalanine or tryptophan. D genes are given only for firm matches. Only part of the rows carry a size: once, few, many, or a class if the clone is expanded.

15	.	few	TRBV28	TRBJ2-1	TGTGCCAGCAGTGATCAGGACGAATACTCTGGGGAGCAGTTCTTC	CASSDQDEYSGEQFF
13	.	few	TRBV10-3	TRBJ2-5	TGTGCCATCGGGCCAGGGCTGCAAGAGACCCAGTACTTC	CAIGPGLQETQYF
13	.	few	TRBV28	TRBJ2-2	TGTGCCAGCACGGGGCAGAACACCGGGGAGCTGTTTTTT	CASTGQNTGELFF
13	TRBD2	.	TRBV29-1	TRBJ2-3	TGCAGCGGGTTAGCGGGGAACACAGATACGCAGTATTTT	CSGLAGNTDTQYF
15	.	.	TRBV28	TRBJ2-7	TGTGCCAGCAGTTTTCGGGCAGGAGCCTCCTACGAGCAGTACTTC	CASSFRAGASYEQYF
13	.	.	TRBV6-2/TRBV6-3	TRBJ1-1	TGTGCCAGCAGTTACGACCGGCAAACTGAAGCTTTCTTT	CASSYDRQTEAFF
14	.	.	TRBV28	TRBJ2-5	TGTGCCAGCAGTCGGAAGGGGCCGGGGAAGACCCAGTACTTC	CASSRKGPGKTQYF
16	.	.	TRBV15	TRBJ1-6	TGTGCCACCAGCAGAGTGTCTCCACGCGGGGATTCACCCCTCCACTTT	CATSRVSPRGDSPLHF
14	.	.	TRBV11-1	TRBJ2-7	TGTGCCAGCAGCTTACATGGGCGAACCTACGAGCAGTACTTC	CASSLHGRTYEQYF
11	TRBD2	many	TRBV20-1	TRBJ2-5	TGCAGTGCGCGGGGGGAAGAGACCCAGTACTTC	CSARGEETQYF
11	.	.	TRBV7-2	TRBJ2-7	TGTGCCAGCAGCTTTGTCTACGAGCAGTACTTC	CASSFVYEQYF
13	TRBD1	few	TRBV2	TRBJ1-5	TGTGCCAGCAGTGGACAGGGCAGTCAGCCCCAGCATTTT	CASSGQGSQPQHF
15	TRBD2	.	TRBV27	TRBJ2-5	TGTGCCAGCAGTATGAGCGGGGGGGCCCGACAGACCCAGTACTTC	CASSMSGGARQTQYF
15	.	few	TRBV12-3/TRBV12-4	TRBJ2-3	TGTGCCAGCAGTTTAGACTGGAGGGGCACAGATACGCAGTATTTT	CASSLDWRGTDTQYF
13	.	.	TRBV7-2	TRBJ2-1	TGTGCCAGCAGCTCCTGGAGGGGCAATGAGCAGTTCTTC	CASSSWRGNEQFF
15	.	.	TRBV4-3	TRBJ2-1	TGCGCCAGCAGCCAAGCGGGGGTTTCCTACAATGAGCAGTTCTTC	CASSQAGVSYNEQFF
14	.	.	TRBV3-1	TRBJ1-6	TGCGCCAGCAGCCAGGGCTCCTATAATTCACCCCTCCACTTT	CASSQGSYNSPLHF
16	TRBD2	.	TRBV11-2	TRBJ2-7	TGTGCCAGCAGCTTATATCTAGCGGGGGGTATCGACGAGCAGTACTTC	CASSLYLAGGIDEQYF
13	TRBD1	few	TRBV28	TRBJ2-7	TGTGCCAGCAGTCCCCCAGGGGGAGCCGAGCAGTACTTC	CASSPPGGAEQYF
14	.	.	TRBV10-3	TRBJ2-3	TGTGCCATCAGTGAGCTAAGGACCACAGATACGCAGTATTTT	CAISELRTTDTQYF
12	.	few	TRBV10-3	TRBJ1-4	TGTGCCATCAGTGAGCCCAATGAAAAACTGTTTTTT	CAISEPNEKLFF
13	TRBD2	.	TRBV3-1	TRBJ2-7	TGTGCCAGCAGCCAAGTGCGGGGGGCCGAGCAGTACTTC	CASSQVRGAEQYF
15	TRBD1	few	TRBV7-3	TRBJ2-2	TGTGCCAGCAGCTCATGGACAGGGGGTCCCGGGGAGCTGTTTTTT	CASSSWTGGPGELFF
15	.	few	TRBV28	TRBJ1-4	TGTGCCAGCAGTTTACGGTGGACAACTAATGAAAAACTGTTTTTT	CASSLRWTTNEKLFF
13	.	few	TRBV28	TRBJ2-7	TGTGCCAGCAGCCCTCTAGGGGCTTACGAGCAGTACTTC	CASSPLGAYEQYF
13	.	once	TRBV14	TRBJ1-2	TGTGCCAGCAGCCAGGGACCAGGCCAGAGCTACACCTTC	CASSQGPGQSYTF
17	TRBD1	.	TRBV14	TRBJ1-2	TGTGCCAGCAGCGCGCAAAGACAGGGGTTCCTTCTCTATGGCTACACCTTC	CASSAQRQGFLLYGYTF